The 27 T cell receptor beta chains in this list originate from one sample, sequenced in a study of T cells after yellow fever vaccination. TCRdb fed the 5' RACE reads into MiXCR, producing one record per CDR3 protein. The sample carries some 390,000 distinct CDR3 sequences, roughly a sixth recorded once. This material consisted of PBMCs, taken before the yellow fever booster vaccination. The source is a man younger than 35 who received the YFV17D yellow fever vaccine.

The DNA for the CDR3 is TGCGCCAGCAGCTTGGTGGGGGCATCAGCCGAAGGGGCTTTCTTT. Translation: CASSLVGASAEGAFF. This chain links TRBV5-1 with TRBJ1-1; a weak D match, TRBD1 (6 bases). Germline V lookup: CDR1 SGHRS, CDR2 YFSETQ. The CDR3 runs to 15 residues. V was cut by 0 bases and J by 11 bases, with 20 bases left in between.

The chain has TRBV4-3 and TRBJ2-3; 9 bases match TRBD1. Trimming at V came to 3 bases and at J to 4 bases, leaving 8 bases not matched to a gene. The CDR3 is 16 residues long. Germline V gene sequence: CDR1 LGHNA, CDR2 YSLEER. The CDR3, as DNA: TGCGCCAGCAGCCAGGCCGGGACAGGGTATTCAGATACGCAGTATTTT. Amino acids: CASSQAGTGYSDTQYF.

This chain connects TRBV12-3 or TRBV12-4 to TRBJ1-1; D gene unclear. V lost 1 base and J 5 bases, leaving 11 bases between the germline ends. The CDR3 spans 14 residues. The CDR3 region is CASSLGGLGTEAFF. The CDR3, as DNA: TGTGCCAGCAGTTTAGGAGGTCTAGGTACTGAAGCTTTCTTT.

This clonotype was counted between two and nine times. The rearrangement links TRBV19 to TRBJ2-1; 13 nucleotides align to TRBD2. Germline CDR1 LNHDA, CDR2 SQIVND (reference sequence). This CDR3 has 17 residues. V gave up 4 bases and J gave up 4 bases; unmatched junction bases: 7. In DNA form, the CDR3 reads TGTGCCAGTAGTACACTAGCGGGGGGGCCCCTATACAATGAGCAGTTCTTC. Translating gives CASSTLAGGPLYNEQFF.

This chain uses TRBV29-1 with TRBJ2-7; D gene unclear. This CDR3 is built from 11 residues. V dropped 7 bases and J dropped 8 bases, with 15 bases sitting between them. The germline CDR1 and CDR2 sequences are SQVTM and ANQGSEA. CDR3 loop: CSALKSRQQYF. The CDR3 bases are TGCAGCGCCCTCAAAAGCCGGCAGCAGTACTTC.

V is TRBV4-1 and J is TRBJ2-7; the D is unclear. The CDR3 runs to 13 residues. V lost 4 bases and J 1 base, leaving 8 bases between the germline ends. Germline V CDR1 and CDR2: MGHRA, YSYEKL. The CDR3 loop is CASSPLISYEQYF. CDR3 coding DNA: TGCGCCAGCAGCCCCCTGATTTCCTACGAGCAGTACTTC.

This clonotype has a handful of counts. This chain links TRBV12-3 or TRBV12-4 with TRBJ1-1; D remains unclear. The CDR3 runs 15 residues. Trimming shortened V by 2 bases and J by 4 bases, and 14 bases separated the two germline ends. CDR3 bases: TGTGCCAGCAGTTTACAGGCAGGCGGGATCACTGAAGCTTTCTTT. As protein: CASSLQAGGITEAFF.

The chain couples TRBV12-3 or TRBV12-4 to TRBJ2-3; weak D call: TRBD1 (5 bases). Trimming removed 8 bases from V and 2 bases from J, with 14 bases in between. The CDR3 runs 14 residues. The CDR3, as DNA: TGTGCCAGCGAACCGGCCAGGGACACAGATACGCAGTATTTT. Translation gives CASEPARDTDTQYF.

This clonotype was counted a few times. The CDR3, as DNA: TGCAGCGTTGGGGGGGGACTGTGGGCTGAAGCTTTCTTT. This gives the protein CSVGGGLWAEAFF. The V call is TRBV29-1, the J call TRBJ1-1; TRBD1 is a possible D gene (5 bases). The length of the CDR3 is 13 residues. Trimming removed 4 bases at V and 6 bases at J, with 15 bases between. CDR1 and CDR2 (germline): SQVTM, ANQGSEA.

In this sample, this clonotype turned up a few times. The chain uses TRBV6-6 and TRBJ2-5; D not certain. The CDR3 loop spans 12 amino acids. Per the germline V gene, CDR1 is MNHNY and CDR2 is SVGAGI (reference sequence). V shed 0 bases and J shed 5 bases, with 4 bases lying between them. For the CDR3, the DNA is TGTGCCAGCAGTTACTCTTGGGAGACCCAGTACTTC. It translates to CASSYSWETQYF.

In regard to this clonotype: This may stem from a read error, because a much larger clone lies one nucleotide away. The V and J genes are TRBV4-3 and TRBJ2-2; TRBD1 agrees at 7 bases. The junction had 8 bases not matched to a gene; V was cut back by 3 bases and J by 4 bases. This CDR3 spans 16 amino acids. The germline V gene has CDR1 LGHNA and CDR2 YSLEER. This CDR3 is CASSHEGAGGTGELFF. The DNA for the CDR3 is TGCGCCAGCAGCCACGAGGGGGCAGGGGGCACCGGGGAGCTGTTTTTT.

This clonotype was seen a handful of times. The V call is TRBV20-1, the J call TRBJ1-1; D call uncertain. This CDR3 contains 14 residues. The germline CDR1 and CDR2 sequences are DFQATT and SNEGSKA (reference sequence). Trimming removed 1 base from V and 11 bases from J, with 20 bases in between. The CDR3 sequence is CSARGVGPVAEAFF. CDR3 coding DNA: TGCAGTGCTAGAGGGGTAGGGCCTGTCGCAGAGGCTTTCTTT.

This clonotype was observed a few times. This rearrangement joins TRBV5-1 to TRBJ2-3, with TRBD2 matching over 7 bases. The junction had 1 base not matched to a gene; V was cut back by 1 base and J by 5 bases. The CDR3 has 13 amino acids. The germline V gene encodes CDR1 SGHRS and CDR2 YFSETQ. CDR3 coding DNA: TGCGCCAGCAGCTTGTGGGGGGGAGATACGCAGTATTTT. It is translated as CASSLWGGDTQYF. The entire variable domain, with the rest obtained from reference TRBV5-1 and TRBJ2-3, is as follows: KAGVTQTPRYLIKTRGQQVTLSCSPISGHRSVSWYQQTPGQGLQFLFEYFSETQRNKGNFPGRFSGRQFSNSRSEMNVSTLELGDSALYLCASSLWGGDTQYFGPGTRLTVL.

The chain joins TRBV20-1 to TRBJ2-4, with 8 nucleotides matching TRBD1. Trimming removed 6 bases from V and 7 bases from J; junction bases left unmatched: 8. The CDR3 totals 13 residues. Germline-derived CDR1 and CDR2 are DFQATT and SNEGSKA (reference sequence). The CDR3 spells CSADPTGVNIQYF. CDR3 DNA sequence: TGCAGTGCCGACCCGACAGGGGTCAACATTCAGTACTTC.

This clonotype was counted only a few times. This chain joins TRBV7-8 and TRBJ2-2; D ambiguous. The length of the CDR3 is 16 residues. Germline V lookup: CDR1 SGHVS, CDR2 FQNEAQ. V was clipped by 1 base and J by 6 bases, with 15 bases between them. In DNA, the CDR3 is TGTGCCAGCAGCTTAGTTTTAAGTCAGGTATCCGGGGAGCTGTTTTTT. Translating gives CASSLVLSQVSGELFF.

This clonotype appeared a few times. The V and J genes are TRBV6-5 and TRBJ1-2; tentatively, D is TRBD1 (6 bases). Germline CDR1 MNHEY, CDR2 SVGAGI. The CDR3 loop spans 12 amino acids. V was trimmed by 8 bases and J by 2 bases, leaving 9 bases between them. CDR3 loop: CASVGGNYGYTF. The CDR3 region has the DNA TGTGCCAGCGTAGGGGGGAACTATGGCTACACCTTC.

V gene TRBV4-3 combines with J gene TRBJ1-1; D not certain. Germline V gene data show CDR1 as LGHNA and CDR2 as YSLEER. Between the trimmed V and J ends, which lost 0 bases and 1 base, there was a span of 18 bases. The CDR3 has 18 residues. CDR3 loop: CASSQDGGRRRANTEAFF. In DNA form, the CDR3 reads TGCGCCAGCAGCCAAGATGGAGGGAGGCGGAGGGCGAACACTGAAGCTTTCTTT.

In this sample, this clonotype turned up a few times. The chain joins TRBV4-1 to TRBJ2-1; 7 bases are a match to TRBD1. The germline CDR1 and CDR2 sequences are MGHRA and YSYEKL. V dropped 6 bases and J dropped 9; count of bases not matched to a gene: 8. The CDR3 is made up of 13 amino acids. The DNA for the CDR3 is TGCGCCAGCAGGGGGCGGACAGGCCCTGAGCAGTTCTTC. As protein: CASRGRTGPEQFF.

This clonotype was seen repeatedly, ten times or more. The chain combines TRBV20-1 with TRBJ2-7, with 11 bases fitting TRBD1. With V trimmed by 1 base and J by 4 bases, 6 bases remained unmatched. The CDR3 contains 15 residues. CDR1 is DFQATT, CDR2 SNEGSKA, per germline (reference sequence). The CDR3 region is CSARGKDRGLYEQYV. CDR3 coding DNA: TGCAGTGCTAGAGGAAAGGACAGGGGGCTGTACGAGCAGTACGTC.

V usage is TRBV7-2 and J usage is TRBJ2-3; D uncertain. Trimming cost V 5 bases and J 0 bases, with 9 bases left between them. The CDR3 runs to 14 residues. CDR1 and CDR2 (germline): SGHTA, FQGNSA. Here the CDR3 reads CASSPTASTDTQYF. CDR3 coding DNA: TGTGCCAGCAGCCCCACGGCTAGCACAGATACGCAGTATTTT. Complete variable domain (other parts from reference TRBV7-2 and TRBJ2-3): GAGVSQSPSNKVTEKGKDVELRCDPISGHTALYWYRQSLGQGLEFLIYFQGNSAPDKSGLPSDRFSAERTGGSVSTLTIQRTQQEDSAVYLCASSPTASTDTQYFGPGTRLTVL.

This clonotype appeared a few times. The rearrangement uses TRBV20-1 and TRBJ2-1; D not certain. CDR1 is DFQATT, CDR2 SNEGSKA, per germline (reference sequence). This CDR3 is 12 amino acids long. Trimming took 5 bases from V and 15 from J, leaving 20 bases between them. CDR3 coding DNA: TGCAGTGCTCTAGAGATTGGTACGAATCCGTTCTTC. Its protein product is CSALEIGTNPFF.

The sample holds a few counts of this clonotype. J is TRBJ1-6 and V is TRBV20-1, with D unresolved. With 3 bases removed from V and 10 bases from J, the gap between germline ends came to 13 bases. Germline-derived CDR1 and CDR2 are DFQATT and SNEGSKA (reference sequence). The CDR3 totals 13 residues. The CDR3 reads CSASAGLGSPLHF. CDR3 bases: TGCAGTGCTAGCGCGGGGTTAGGATCACCCCTCCACTTT.

This clonotype was seen a handful of times. This sequence joins TRBV27 and TRBJ1-4, with 9 bases lining up with TRBD1. Germline V gene lookup returns CDR1 MNHEY and CDR2 SMNVEV (reference sequence). Losses at the gene ends were 5 bases for V and 8 bases for J; bases not matched to a gene: 9. CDR3 length equals 15 residues. CDR3 in DNA: TGTGCCAGCAGTACGGACAGGGGAGCTTGGGAAAAACTGTTTTTT. This codes for CASSTDRGAWEKLFF.

The chain couples TRBV7-9 to TRBJ1-1; D gene uncertain. CDR3 size: 14 residues. Germline-derived CDR1 and CDR2 are SEHNR and FQNEAQ (reference sequence). Trimming cost V 1 base and J 1 base, with 7 bases left between them. Here the CDR3 reads CASSLVRQNTEAFF. CDR3 nucleotide sequence: TGTGCCAGCAGCTTAGTTCGACAGAACACTGAAGCTTTCTTT.

This chain uses TRBV24-1 with TRBJ2-1; D may match TRBD1 or TRBD2 (6 bases each). Germline V CDR1 and CDR2: KGHDR, SFDVKD. Trimming stripped 6 bases from V and 4 bases from J, with 12 bases between. There are 14 residues in the CDR3. The CDR3 DNA follows: TGTGCCACCAGTCCCCGAGGGGGGTACAATGAGCAGTTCTTC. Residues: CATSPRGGYNEQFF.

This clonotype was seen ten or more times. The chain is built from TRBV7-8 and TRBJ2-3, with 7 bases aligning to TRBD1. In germline, CDR1 is SGHVS, CDR2 FQNEAQ. This CDR3 spans 15 amino acids. After removal of 4 bases from V and 2 bases from J, the junction contained 6 bases not matched to a gene. The CDR3: CASSWNRGDTDTQYF. For the CDR3, the DNA is TGTGCCAGCAGCTGGAACAGGGGTGACACAGATACGCAGTATTTT.

The V call is TRBV7-2, the J call TRBJ2-7; TRBD2 matches at 9 bases. The J segment lost 3 bases and the V segment lost 1 base, leaving 4 bases of the junction unmatched. CDR3 length equals 15 residues. The germline V gene encodes CDR1 SGHTA and CDR2 FQGNSA. The CDR3 region is CASSLVSGGFYEQYF. The CDR3 nucleotides are TGTGCCAGCAGCTTAGTTAGCGGGGGATTCTACGAGCAGTACTTC.